This TCR beta chain was observed in a study of blood T cell repertoires in COVID-19. Study background: Acute and convalescent COVID-19 specimens originated in the United States, Italy and Spain. In each case, the material was cDNA or gDNA derived from T cells, B-cell-depleted T cells, or PBMCs.

V gave up 4 bases and J gave up 8 bases; unmatched junction bases: 10. This CDR3 region has 15 residues. The germline CDR1 and CDR2 sequences are SGHNT and YYREEE (reference sequence). The data were produced by immunoSEQ multiplex PCR, yet TCRdb's version contains in-frame clones alone and is incomplete. The repertoire holds 200,000 to 250,000 clones, around four fifths seen once, with around 18% in the top ten. V is TRBV5-4 and J is TRBJ2-1; 9 bases fit TRBD1. Sequencing was carried out using peripheral blood. The receptor comes from an elderly woman with active or convalescent COVID-19. CDR3 region: CASSPMGTGLHEQFF. The DNA of the CDR3 is TGTGCCAGCAGCCCCATGGGGACAGGGCTTCATGAGCAGTTCTTC.